This TCR beta chain is from a study of blood T cells in healthy people across ages. Study results and limitations: There was no known CMV status for donors, so expanded clonotype changes were possibly confounded.

The second PCR ran roughly 7 to 12 cycles with a sample-barcoded 5' primer and J-beta primers. Researchers report that each sample yielded at least 2.5 million CDR3-containing paired-end reads. In TCRdb, the 5' RACE reads were re-called with MiXCR into one record per CDR3 protein. The sample carries about 570,000 distinct CDR3 sequences, approximately 30% recorded once. Turning to this clonotype: The antigen remains unidentified.

The CDR3 is 14 amino acids. V lost 5 bases to trimming and J lost 4 bases; unmatched junction nucleotides: 5. Per the germline V gene, CDR1 is SNHLY and CDR2 is FYNNEI. Sequenced: blood. This chain joins TRBV2 and TRBJ2-5; TRBD1 aligns across 9 bases. The sequence derives from a woman aged 65 to 85 in good health. CDR3 sequence reads: CASSRTGVRETQYF. For the CDR3, the DNA is TGTGCCAGCAGTAGGACAGGGGTGAGAGAGACCCAGTACTTC.